The 14 T cell receptor beta chains reported below all come from one sample, sequenced in a study of blood T cell repertoires in COVID-19. Data came from immunoSEQ multiplex PCR; TCRdb stores just in-frame clones and leaves some out. The table lists 200,000 or so clones, roughly 83% of them singletons. The material sequenced was PBMCs or T cells enriched from blood (not recorded which). The receptors stem from a woman in her thirties or forties with acute COVID-19.

The chain employs TRBV9 and TRBJ1-2, with a possible D match to TRBD1 (5 bases). Trimming removed 3 bases at V and 4 bases at J, with 16 bases between. Germline V CDR1 and CDR2: SGDLS, YYNGEE. The CDR3 covers 15 residues. The CDR3 is CASSDGGAGPYGYTF. CDR3 sequence (DNA): TGTGCCAGCAGCGACGGTGGGGCAGGGCCCTATGGCTACACCTTC.

This chain links TRBV30 with TRBJ1-1; D unresolved. Deletions cut 4 bases from V and 0 bases from J, with 6 bases between. The germline gives CDR1 GTSNPN, CDR2 SVGIG (reference sequence). The CDR3 totals 12 residues. The CDR3 DNA reads TGTGCCTGGAACGGGTTGAACACTGAAGCTTTCTTT. Encoded protein: CAWNGLNTEAFF. The full variable domain, with the rest looked up from reference TRBV30 and TRBJ1-1, is SQTIHQWPATLVQPVGSPLSLECTVEGTSNPNLYWYRQAAGRGLQLLFYSVGIGQISSEVPQNLSASRPQDRQFILSSKKLLLSDSGFYLCAWNGLNTEAFFGQGTRLTVV.

The chain is built from TRBV5-4 and TRBJ2-5, with D maybe TRBD2 (5 bases). The CDR3 spans 17 residues. Germline V gene lookup returns CDR1 SGHNT and CDR2 YYREEE (reference sequence). V was clipped by 4 bases and J by 2 bases, with 21 bases between them. The CDR3 loop reads CASSPHGRRNQQETQYF. CDR3 coding DNA: TGTGCCAGCAGCCCCCATGGACGGAGGAACCAACAAGAGACCCAGTACTTC.

The genes are TRBV21-1 and TRBJ1-6; the DNA was not compared with TRBD1, the D call given in the table. TRBV21-1 is noted as a pseudogene. This CDR3 has 15 amino acids. The CDR3 nucleotides read TGTGCCAGCAGCAATCCGGGACAGTTAAATTCACCCCTCCACTTT. Residues: CASSNPGQLNSPLHF.

The rearrangement links TRBV7-2 to TRBJ1-1; D gene unclear. Germline CDR1 and CDR2: SGHTA and FQGNSA. V was trimmed by 5 bases and J by 1 base, leaving 11 bases between them. This CDR3 has 14 amino acids. The CDR3 bases are TGTGCCAGCAGCCCGCTAGTCAAGAACACTGAAGCTTTCTTT. Translation: CASSPLVKNTEAFF.

The rearrangement links TRBV10-3 to TRBJ2-1; D remains ambiguous. Germline V gene sequence: CDR1 ENHRY, CDR2 SYGVKD. The CDR3 length is 11 residues. The ends were cut back, 2 bases at V and 10 bases at J, with 6 bases in the middle. The CDR3 coding sequence is TGTGCCATCAGTGAGATGAGGGAGCAGTTCTTC. This translates into CAISEMREQFF.

The J gene is TRBJ2-2, the V gene TRBV11-3; D unclear. From germline, CDR1 is SGHNT and CDR2 YENEEA. The V end lost 5 bases, the J end lost 4 bases, and 8 bases lay between the germline ends. The CDR3 covers 13 residues. The CDR3 DNA follows: TGTGCCAGCAGCCCTCGGGTCACCGGGGAGCTGTTTTTT. As protein: CASSPRVTGELFF.

CDR3 nucleotides: TGTGCCTGGAGGGGTTACAGTAGCACAGATACGCAGTATTTT. Encoded protein: CAWRGYSSTDTQYF. The chain joins TRBV30 to TRBJ2-3; D is unresolved. Germline V gene data show CDR1 as GTSNPN and CDR2 as SVGIG (reference sequence). The CDR3 consists of 14 residues. Trimming shortened V by 3 bases and J by 0 bases, and 10 bases separated the two germline ends. Full variable domain (missing parts from reference TRBV30 and TRBJ2-3): SQTIHQWPATLVQPVGSPLSLECTVEGTSNPNLYWYRQAAGRGLQLLFYSVGIGQISSEVPQNLSASRPQDRQFILSSKKLLLSDSGFYLCAWRGYSSTDTQYFGPGTRLTVL.

The count of this clone is one. The chain recombines TRBV7-3 with TRBJ1-6, with TRBD1 matching 10 bases. With V trimmed by 5 bases and J by 10 bases, 8 bases remained unmatched. CDR3 length: 15 residues. Germline V lookup: CDR1 SGHTA, CDR2 FQGTGA. The DNA of the CDR3 is TGTGCCAGCAGCGTGGGACAGGGGAGGAACTCACCCCTCCACTTT. Amino acids: CASSVGQGRNSPLHF.

The V and J genes are TRBV30 and TRBJ1-6; D is unclear. This CDR3 is built from 15 residues. V lost 0 bases and J 0 bases, leaving 6 bases between the germline ends. Germline lookup yields CDR1 GTSNPN and CDR2 SVGIG (reference sequence). As DNA, the CDR3 is TGTGCCTGGAGTGTACCTAGCTCCTATAATTCACCCCTCCACTTT. Its protein product is CAWSVPSSYNSPLHF.

V and J are TRBV10-3 and TRBJ2-7; no reliable D call. The CDR3 covers 10 residues. Trimming pared 10 bases from V and 1 base from J, leaving 5 bases between. The germline CDR1 and CDR2 sequences are ENHRY and SYGVKD. CDR3 region: CATPSYEQYF. CDR3 DNA: TGTGCCACCCCTTCCTACGAGCAGTACTTC.

CDR3 amino acids: CASIQAGLNGYTF. The CDR3 region has the DNA TGTGCCAGCATCCAGGCAGGACTGAATGGCTACACCTTC. The J gene is TRBJ1-2, the V gene TRBV6-5; unclear D gene. Germline lookup yields CDR1 MNHEY and CDR2 SVGAGI. The ends were cut back, 7 bases at V and 6 bases at J, with 15 bases in the middle. CDR3 length equals 13 residues.

This chain links TRBV7-2 with TRBJ2-1; 13 bases map to TRBD2. J lost 7 bases, V lost 5 bases, and 11 bases had no gene match. Germline CDR1 and CDR2: SGHTA and FQGNSA. This CDR3 is built from 17 residues. CDR3 in amino acids: CASSPWTSGGYGNEQFF. The CDR3 DNA reads as TGTGCCAGCAGCCCCTGGACTAGCGGGGGTTATGGGAATGAGCAGTTCTTC.

The genes are TRBV10-3 and TRBJ2-5; 15 bases align to TRBD2. This CDR3 is 15 amino acids long. The V segment lost 7 bases and the J segment 4 bases; nucleotides outside the gene matches: 4. CDR1 and CDR2 (germline): ENHRY, SYGVKD. The chain's CDR3 is CAIKGTSGGRETQYF. The CDR3 DNA reads TGTGCCATCAAAGGGACTAGCGGGGGGAGAGAGACCCAGTACTTC.